These T cell receptor beta chains were read from a single sample in a study of T cells in localized non-small cell lung cancer. The assay was immunoSEQ multiplex PCR, and TCRdb's table has in-frame clones only and misses some. This table holds some 33,000 clones, roughly nine tenths found once. The input for sequencing was PBMCs, taken before any cancer treatment. The receptor set was obtained from a man aged 40 to 69 with stage II lung adenocarcinoma. The CDR3 runs from the conserved cysteine through the conserved F or W. D genes are given only for firm matches. For some rows the clone size is stated as once, few or many, or as a class when expanded; others skip it.

14	TRBJ2-3	.	.	TRBV28	CASTVGTATDTQYF	TGTGCCAGCACCGTAGGAACTGCCACAGATACGCAGTATTTT
14	TRBJ2-7	TRBD1	.	TRBV6-4	CASPGQGVEYEQYF	TGTGCCAGCCCGGGGCAGGGGGTTGAGTACGAGCAGTACTTC
18	TRBJ2-5	TRBD2	.	TRBV14	CASSLKGSSGRALETQYF	TGTGCCAGCAGTCTCAAAGGGTCTAGCGGGAGGGCCCTCGAGACCCAGTACTTC
13	TRBJ2-5	.	.	TRBV11-2	CASAPAGQETQYF	TGTGCCAGCGCACCGGCCGGCCAAGAGACCCAGTACTTC
14	TRBJ1-1	.	.	TRBV11-2	CASRQVGGYTEAFF	TGTGCCAGCAGGCAGGTTGGGGGATACACTGAAGCTTTCTTT
12	TRBJ2-5	.	.	TRBV5-1	CASTEHKETQYF	TGCGCCAGCACCGAACATAAAGAGACCCAGTACTTC
11	TRBJ2-1	.	once	TRBV11-2	CASSHVNEQFF	TGTGCCAGCAGCCATGTCAATGAGCAGTTCTTC
13	TRBJ1-3	.	.	TRBV2	CASNRERGNTIYF	TGTGCCAGCAACAGGGAGAGAGGAAACACCATATATTTT
11	TRBJ2-5	.	.	TRBV7-2	CASSLVGPQYF	TGTGCCAGCAGCTTAGTAGGGCCCCAGTACTTC
15	TRBJ2-2	TRBD2	.	TRBV5-4	CASSWGLTNTGELFF	TGTGCCAGCAGCTGGGGACTAACCAACACCGGGGAGCTGTTTTTT
16	TRBJ1-5	.	few	TRBV6-5	CASSYSSPKVDQPQHF	TGTGCCAGCAGTTACTCGAGCCCTAAGGTCGATCAGCCCCAGCATTTT
14	TRBJ1-2	.	few	TRBV6-1	CASSPGDRGYGYTF	TGTGCCAGCAGCCCGGGGGATAGGGGCTATGGCTACACCTTC
15	TRBJ2-7	.	once	TRBV11-3	CASSPSVGRSYEQYF	TGTGCCAGCAGCCCGAGTGTTGGGCGCTCCTACGAGCAGTACTTC
14	TRBJ1-3	.	.	TRBV7-9	CASSDAGAGNTIYF	TGTGCCAGCTCTGATGCAGGGGCTGGAAACACCATATATTTT
16	TRBJ2-5	TRBD1	few	TRBV5-1	CASSPGQGGLGASQYF	TGCGCCAGCAGCCCAGGACAGGGGGGACTGGGCGCTTCCCAGTACTTC